The rows below give T cell receptor beta chains drawn from one sample of a study of OX40 agonist ivuxolimab in advanced cancers. This table comes from immunoSEQ multiplex PCR, and its TCRdb copy is limited to in-frame clones, with some not included. The repertoire holds roughly 40,000 clones, around 90% seen once, with 13% to 15% in the top ten. Sequenced here: CD4+ or CD8+ T cells sorted from blood, sampled in a trial of the OX40 agonist ivuxolimab. The source of these receptors is an adult with an advanced solid tumor such as melanoma, head and neck, liver or kidney cancer. The CDR3 runs from the conserved cysteine through the conserved F or W. D genes are given only for firm matches. Clone size is not always given. Where it is, it says once, few, many or a class for expanded clones.

size	J	D	V	DNA	CDR3
.	TRBJ2-4	TRBD2	TRBV7-8	TGTGCCAGCAGCCCGCCCCGGGGGGGACTAGCCAAAAACATTCAGTACTTC	CASSPPRGGLAKNIQYF
.	TRBJ2-5	.	TRBV2	TGTGCCAGCAGTGAAATCTCGGAGCAAGAGACCCAGTACTTC	CASSEISEQETQYF
.	TRBJ2-4	TRBD2	TRBV7-9	TGTGCCAGCAGCTTAGCTGGGGCTAGCGGGCAGTCCATTCAGTACTTC	CASSLAGASGQSIQYF
.	TRBJ1-1	.	TRBV30	TGTGCCTGGGTTACGGGGACTTTGAACACTGAAGCTTTCTTT	CAWVTGTLNTEAFF
.	TRBJ1-2	.	TRBV28	TGTGCCAGCAGTCTCCGGGGAGGTGGCTATGGCTACACCTTC	CASSLRGGGYGYTF
.	TRBJ2-5	TRBD1	TRBV11-3	TGTGCCAGCAGCTTAGACACGGGACAGGGGGAGACCCAGTACTTC	CASSLDTGQGETQYF
.	TRBJ2-7	TRBD2	TRBV27	TGTGCCAGCAGTTTATATGGGAGGGGAGGCTACGAGCAGTACTTC	CASSLYGRGGYEQYF
.	TRBJ2-1	TRBD1	TRBV30	TGTGCCTGGAGAGACAGGGACTCCTACAATGAGCAGTTCTTC	CAWRDRDSYNEQFF
.	TRBJ2-3	TRBD1	TRBV27	TGTGCCAGCAGTTTCATACAGGGGCACGAAAGGGATACGCAGTATTTT	CASSFIQGHERDTQYF
.	TRBJ2-1	TRBD2	TRBV19	TGTGCCAGTAGTTATTCCGGGACTAGCGACAATGAGCAGTTCTTC	CASSYSGTSDNEQFF
.	TRBJ2-7	TRBD1	TRBV2	TGTGCCAGCAGCGACCCTCCGACAGGGTCCACCTTC	CASSDPPTGSTF
.	TRBJ1-5	.	TRBV6-5	TGTGCCAGCAGTTACGCCAGGGGAAGCAATCAGCCCCAGCATTTT	CASSYARGSNQPQHF
.	TRBJ2-1	.	TRBV6-1	TGTGCCAGCAGTGAATCCGGAGTCCCCCCCTACAATGAGCAGTTCTTC	CASSESGVPPYNEQFF
.	TRBJ2-3	.	TRBV5-4	TGTGCCAGCAGCCCAGGGGCCGATACGCAGTATTTT	CASSPGADTQYF
.	TRBJ2-7	TRBD1	TRBV28	TGTGCCGCCCGCAGCGGACAGGGGGCGCAGGAGCAGTACTTC	CAARSGQGAQEQYF
.	TRBJ1-3	.	TRBV2	TGTGCCAGCAGTGAAGCGCTGGCAATCTCTGGAAACACCATATATTTT	CASSEALAISGNTIYF
.	TRBJ1-1	.	TRBV28	TGTGCCAGCGGGGAGCCCCTTCAGGCAGCTTTCTTT	CASGEPLQAAFF
.	TRBJ2-1	.	TRBV7-2	TGTGCCAGCAGCTTAACAAAACTACCCACCAATGGTGAGCAGTTCTTC	CASSLTKLPTNGEQFF
.	TRBJ2-7	.	TRBV28	TGTGCCAGCAGACAGGGCGACGAGCAGTACTTC	CASRQGDEQYF
.	TRBJ2-7	.	TRBV27	TGTGCCAGCAGTTATAGGCGGGAAGGCGAGCAGTACTTC	CASSYRREGEQYF
.	TRBJ1-4	TRBD1	TRBV18	TGTGCCAGCTCTCCTGCCGGGACAGGGACCGAAAAACTGTTTTTT	CASSPAGTGTEKLFF
few	TRBJ2-2	TRBD1	TRBV6-1	TGTGCCAGCAGTGAAGGGGACAGTGCTACCGGGGAGCTGTTTTTT	CASSEGDSATGELFF
.	TRBJ2-3	.	TRBV4-3	TGCGCCAGCAGCCAAGTAGCGCTCAGCACAGATACGCAGTATTTT	CASSQVALSTDTQYF
.	TRBJ2-1	.	TRBV5-5	TGTGCCAGCAGCTTGGAATCCAGCGTTTCCTACAATGAGCAGTTCTTC	CASSLESSVSYNEQFF
.	TRBJ2-1	TRBD2	TRBV19	TGTGCCAGTAGTGTCGATAGCGGGAGCGTTAGCTCCTACAATGAGCAGTTCTTC	CASSVDSGSVSSYNEQFF
.	TRBJ2-2	TRBD2	TRBV28	TGTGCCAGCAGTTTAAATCTAGCGGGAGGAGGATGGACCGGGGAGCTGTTTTTT	CASSLNLAGGGWTGELFF
.	TRBJ2-5	.	TRBV6-4	TGTGCCAGCAGTGACAGGAGGCGGAAATCGGCCCAGTACTTC	CASSDRRRKSAQYF
.	TRBJ2-1	.	TRBV11-3	TGTGCCAGCAGCTTAGGCGGGACCAATTCCAATGAGCAGTTCTTC	CASSLGGTNSNEQFF
.	TRBJ1-1	.	TRBV19	TGTGCCAGTTCAGCAAACACTGAAGCTTTCTTT	CASSANTEAFF